This TCR beta chain was identified during a study of blood T cells in healthy people across ages. Findings of the study overall: CMV infection status of these donors was not known.

It was with a sample-barcoded 5' primer and a J-beta primer mix that a second PCR of roughly 7 to 12 cycles was run. No fewer than 3 million CDR3-containing paired-end reads came from each sample. TCRdb passed the 5' RACE reads through MiXCR, listing each CDR3 protein once. Here the sample spans hundreds of thousands of distinct CDR3 sequences, roughly 50% being singletons. Germline V gives CDR1 SQVTM, CDR2 ANQGSEA. Trimming shortened V by 4 bases and J by 0 bases, and 9 bases separated the two germline ends. CDR3 length: 13 amino acids. Isolated PBMCs totaled at least 6.5 million in each sample. This clonotype has a count of ten or more. Its antigen is unidentified.

The chain couples TRBV29-1 to TRBJ1-2, with TRBD1 as a possible D gene (5 bases). The TCR comes from a man aged 25-40 years in good health. Sequencing used blood. DNA for the CDR3: TGCAGCGTTGTCGGGGGTTCTAACTATGGCTACACCTTC. Translation: CSVVGGSNYGYTF.